Sequencing of this TCR beta chain was carried out in a study of shared clonotypes between healthy human individuals. Only in-frame clones appear in the TCRdb table, and some are missing; sequencing was by immunoSEQ multiplex PCR. The profile shows about 2 million clones, over 85% of them singletons. This CDR3 is built from 14 residues. V gave up 4 bases and J gave up 4 bases; unmatched junction bases: 5. Per the germline V gene, CDR1 is SQVTM and CDR2 is ANQGSEA. Sequences were obtained from naive CD4+ T cells sorted from blood. Regarding subset: CD45RA+ positively selected. The receptor's source is a man younger than 35 in good health. The chain carries TRBV29-1 and TRBJ2-5, with 11 nucleotides matching TRBD1. CDR3 amino acids: CSVGTGGTSETQYF. The CDR3 coding sequence is TGCAGCGTTGGGACAGGGGGCACGTCAGAGACCCAGTACTTC.